This T cell receptor beta chain was captured by sequencing in a study of blood T cell repertoires in COVID-19. Generated by immunoSEQ multiplex PCR, the TCRdb table keeps only in-frame clones and is missing some. The sample lists fewer than 350,000 clones, over 75% seen once, with almost 9.5% in the top ten. The CDR3 runs 16 residues. Trimming took off 4 bases at V and 4 bases at J, with 18 bases between the two ends. Germline V lookup: CDR1 MNHNS, CDR2 SASEGT. The rearrangement links TRBV6-1 to TRBJ2-3; D uncertain. The material sequenced was peripheral blood. The clonotype originates from a young man with active or convalescent COVID-19. The CDR3 DNA reads TGTGCCAGCAGTGCCAAAACCATCCTGCTAGCAGATACGCAGTATTTT. This sequence encodes CASSAKTILLADTQYF.